Sequencing of this T cell receptor beta chain was carried out in a study of OX40 agonist ivuxolimab in advanced cancers. Method: immunoSEQ multiplex PCR; TCRdb's copy keeps in-frame clones and lacks some. Of tens of thousands of clones in the sample, around 81% were seen once. Germline CDR1 LNHDA, CDR2 SQIVND (reference sequence). Trimming took off 5 bases at V and 1 base at J, with 14 bases between the two ends. The CDR3 sequence is 15 residues long. The receptor was isolated from an adult with an advanced solid tumor such as melanoma, head and neck, liver or kidney cancer. The chain combines TRBV19 with TRBJ1-1; D is perhaps TRBD1 (5 bases). Sequencing used CD4+ or CD8+ T cells sorted from blood, obtained in a trial of the OX40 agonist ivuxolimab. This CDR3 is CASSLRHRPNTEAFF. The DNA of the CDR3 is TGTGCCAGTAGTCTTCGGCACAGGCCGAACACTGAAGCTTTCTTT.